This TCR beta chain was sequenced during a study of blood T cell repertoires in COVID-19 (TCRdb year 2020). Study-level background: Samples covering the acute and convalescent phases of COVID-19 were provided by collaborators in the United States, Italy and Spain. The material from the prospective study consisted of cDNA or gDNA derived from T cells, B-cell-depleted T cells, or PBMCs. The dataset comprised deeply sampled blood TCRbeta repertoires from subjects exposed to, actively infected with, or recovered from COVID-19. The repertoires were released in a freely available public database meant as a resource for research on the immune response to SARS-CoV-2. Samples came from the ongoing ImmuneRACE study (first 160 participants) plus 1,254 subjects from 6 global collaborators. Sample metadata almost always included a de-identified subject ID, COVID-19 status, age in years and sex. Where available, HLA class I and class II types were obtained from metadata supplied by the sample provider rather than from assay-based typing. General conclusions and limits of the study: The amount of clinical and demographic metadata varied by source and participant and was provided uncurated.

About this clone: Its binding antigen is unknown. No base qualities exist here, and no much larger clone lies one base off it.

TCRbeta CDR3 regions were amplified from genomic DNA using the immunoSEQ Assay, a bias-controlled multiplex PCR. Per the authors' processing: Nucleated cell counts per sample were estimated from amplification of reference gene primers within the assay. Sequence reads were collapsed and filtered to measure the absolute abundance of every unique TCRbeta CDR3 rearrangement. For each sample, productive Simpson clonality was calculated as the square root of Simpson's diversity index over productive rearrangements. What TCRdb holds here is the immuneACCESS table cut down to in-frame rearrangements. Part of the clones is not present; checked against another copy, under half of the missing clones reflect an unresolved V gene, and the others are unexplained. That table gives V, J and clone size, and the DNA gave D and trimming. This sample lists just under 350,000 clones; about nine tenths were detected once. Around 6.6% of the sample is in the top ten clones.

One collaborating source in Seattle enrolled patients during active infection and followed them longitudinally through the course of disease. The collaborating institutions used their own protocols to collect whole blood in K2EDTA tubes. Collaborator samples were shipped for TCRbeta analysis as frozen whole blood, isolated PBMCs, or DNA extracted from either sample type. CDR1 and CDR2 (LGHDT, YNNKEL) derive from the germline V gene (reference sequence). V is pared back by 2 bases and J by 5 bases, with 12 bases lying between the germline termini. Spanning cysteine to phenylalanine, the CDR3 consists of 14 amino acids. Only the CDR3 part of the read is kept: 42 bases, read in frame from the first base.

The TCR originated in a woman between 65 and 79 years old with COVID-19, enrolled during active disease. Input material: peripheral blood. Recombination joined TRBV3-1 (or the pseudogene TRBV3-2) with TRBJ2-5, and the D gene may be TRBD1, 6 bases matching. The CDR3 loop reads CASSQQGLWETQYF. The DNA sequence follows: TGTGCCAGCAGCCAACAGGGGTTGTGGGAGACCCAGTACTTC.